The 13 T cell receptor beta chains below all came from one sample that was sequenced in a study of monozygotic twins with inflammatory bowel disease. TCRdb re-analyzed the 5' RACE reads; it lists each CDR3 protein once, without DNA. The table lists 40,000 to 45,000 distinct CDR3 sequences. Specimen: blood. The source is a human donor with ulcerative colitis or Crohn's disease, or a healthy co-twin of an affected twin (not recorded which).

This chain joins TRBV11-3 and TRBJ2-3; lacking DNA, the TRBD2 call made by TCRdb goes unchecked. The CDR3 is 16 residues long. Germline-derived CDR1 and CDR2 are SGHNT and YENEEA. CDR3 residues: CASSPRTSGNTDTQYF.

CDR3 sequence reads: CASNPGGIQETQYF. The chain carries TRBV6-5 and TRBJ2-5; TCRdb reports TRBD1, a call that lacks DNA to check it against. Germline CDR1 MNHEY, CDR2 SVGAGI. The CDR3 spans 14 residues.

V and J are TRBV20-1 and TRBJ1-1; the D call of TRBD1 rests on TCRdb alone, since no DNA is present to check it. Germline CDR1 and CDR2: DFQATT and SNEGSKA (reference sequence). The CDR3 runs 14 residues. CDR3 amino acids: CSASPPREHTEAFF.

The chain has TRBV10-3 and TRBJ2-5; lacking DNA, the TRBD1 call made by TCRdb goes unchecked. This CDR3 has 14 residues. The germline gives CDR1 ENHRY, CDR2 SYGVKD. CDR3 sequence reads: CAISEMTGRETQYF.

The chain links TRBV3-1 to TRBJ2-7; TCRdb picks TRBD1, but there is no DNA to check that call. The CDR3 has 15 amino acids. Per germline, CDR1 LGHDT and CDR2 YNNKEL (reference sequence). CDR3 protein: CASSQSRGVGYEQYF.

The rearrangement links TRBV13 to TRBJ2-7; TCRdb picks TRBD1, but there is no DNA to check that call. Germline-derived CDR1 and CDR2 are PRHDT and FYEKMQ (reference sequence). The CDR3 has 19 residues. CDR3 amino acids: CASSPEVGDRAKPFYEQYF.

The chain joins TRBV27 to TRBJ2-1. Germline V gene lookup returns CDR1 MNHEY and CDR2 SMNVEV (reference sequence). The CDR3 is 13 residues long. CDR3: CASSLSTGNEQFF.

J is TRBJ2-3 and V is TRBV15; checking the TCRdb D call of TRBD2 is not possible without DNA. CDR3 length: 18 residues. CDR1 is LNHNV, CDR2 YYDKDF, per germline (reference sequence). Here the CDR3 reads CATSRERGGRAGADTQYF.

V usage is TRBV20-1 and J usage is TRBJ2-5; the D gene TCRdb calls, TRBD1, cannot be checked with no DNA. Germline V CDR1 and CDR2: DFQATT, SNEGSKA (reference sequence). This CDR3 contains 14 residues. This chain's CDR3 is CSARTGVFQETQYF.

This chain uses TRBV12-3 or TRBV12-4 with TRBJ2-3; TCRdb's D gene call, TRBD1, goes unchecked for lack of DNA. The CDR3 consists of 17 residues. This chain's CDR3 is CASRLPRQGPLTDTQYF.

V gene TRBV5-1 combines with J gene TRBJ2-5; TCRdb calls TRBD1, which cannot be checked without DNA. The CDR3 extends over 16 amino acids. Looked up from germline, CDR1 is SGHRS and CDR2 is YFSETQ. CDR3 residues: CASSLVVGQPQETQYF.

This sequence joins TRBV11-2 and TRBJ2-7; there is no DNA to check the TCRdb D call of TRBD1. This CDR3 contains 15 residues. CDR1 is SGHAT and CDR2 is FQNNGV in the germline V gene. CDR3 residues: CASSPQGVLNYEQYF. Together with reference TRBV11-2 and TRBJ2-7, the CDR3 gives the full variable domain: EAGVAQSPRYKIIEKRQSVAFWCNPISGHATLYWYQQILGQGPKLLIQFQNNGVVDDSQLPKDRFSAERLKGVDSTLKIQPAKLEDSAVYLCASSPQGVLNYEQYFGPGTRLTVT.

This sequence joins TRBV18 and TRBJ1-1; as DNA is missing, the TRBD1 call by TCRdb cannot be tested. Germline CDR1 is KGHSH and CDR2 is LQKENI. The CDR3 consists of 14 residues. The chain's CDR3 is CASSPPTGGTEAFF.